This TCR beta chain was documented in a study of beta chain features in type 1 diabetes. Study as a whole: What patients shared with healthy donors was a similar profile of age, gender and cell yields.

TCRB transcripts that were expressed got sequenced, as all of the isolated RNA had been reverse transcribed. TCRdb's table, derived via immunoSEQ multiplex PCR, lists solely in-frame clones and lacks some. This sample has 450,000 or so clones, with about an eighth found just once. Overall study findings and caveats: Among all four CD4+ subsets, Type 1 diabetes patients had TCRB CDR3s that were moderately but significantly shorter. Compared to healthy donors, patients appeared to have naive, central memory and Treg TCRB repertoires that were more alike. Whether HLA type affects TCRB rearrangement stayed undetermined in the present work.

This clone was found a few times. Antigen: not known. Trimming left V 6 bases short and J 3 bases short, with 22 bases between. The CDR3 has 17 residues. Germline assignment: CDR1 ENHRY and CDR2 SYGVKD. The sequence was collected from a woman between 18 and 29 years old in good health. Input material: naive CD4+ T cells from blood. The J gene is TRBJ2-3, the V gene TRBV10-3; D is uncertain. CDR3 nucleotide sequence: TGTGCCATCAGCCCTCTGGGTCAAACCGGCGGTACAGATACGCAGTATTTT. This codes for CAISPLGQTGGTDTQYF.